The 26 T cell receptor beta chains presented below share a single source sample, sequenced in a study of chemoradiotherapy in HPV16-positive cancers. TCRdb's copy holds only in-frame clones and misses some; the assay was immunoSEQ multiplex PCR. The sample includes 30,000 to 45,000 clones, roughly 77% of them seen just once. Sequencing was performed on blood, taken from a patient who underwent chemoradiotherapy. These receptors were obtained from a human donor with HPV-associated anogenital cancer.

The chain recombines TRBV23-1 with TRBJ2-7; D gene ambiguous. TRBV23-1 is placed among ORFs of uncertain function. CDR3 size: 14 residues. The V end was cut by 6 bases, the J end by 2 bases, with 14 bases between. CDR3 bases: TGCGCCAGCAGGTCACAACCGGTACCCTACGAGCAGTACTTC. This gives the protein CASRSQPVPYEQYF.

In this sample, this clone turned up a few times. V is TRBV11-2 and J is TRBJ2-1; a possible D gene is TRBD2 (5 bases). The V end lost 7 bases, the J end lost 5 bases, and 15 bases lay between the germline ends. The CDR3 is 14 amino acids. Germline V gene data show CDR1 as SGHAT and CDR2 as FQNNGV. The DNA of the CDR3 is TGTGCCAGCACCTCCTGGGGAGAAAACAATGAGCAGTTCTTC. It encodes CASTSWGENNEQFF.

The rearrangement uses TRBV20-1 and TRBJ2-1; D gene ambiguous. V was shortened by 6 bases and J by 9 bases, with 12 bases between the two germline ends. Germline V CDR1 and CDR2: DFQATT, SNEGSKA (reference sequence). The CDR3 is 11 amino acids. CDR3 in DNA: TGCAGTGCAACCCTCCTTCCTGAGCAGTTCTTC. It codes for CSATLLPEQFF.

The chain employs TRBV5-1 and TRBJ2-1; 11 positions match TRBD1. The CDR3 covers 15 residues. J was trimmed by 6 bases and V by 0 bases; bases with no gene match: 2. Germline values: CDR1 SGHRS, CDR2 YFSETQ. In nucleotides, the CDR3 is TGCGCCAGCAGCTTGGGGGGACAGGGGGGCAATGAGCAGTTCTTC. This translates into CASSLGGQGGNEQFF.

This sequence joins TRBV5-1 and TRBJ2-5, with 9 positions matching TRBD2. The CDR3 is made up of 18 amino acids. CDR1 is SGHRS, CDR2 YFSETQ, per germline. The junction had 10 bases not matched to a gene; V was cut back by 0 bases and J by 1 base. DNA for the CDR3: TGCGCCAGCAGCTTGGTGCCTAGCGGGACTCCCTCCCAAGAGACCCAGTACTTC. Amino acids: CASSLVPSGTPSQETQYF.

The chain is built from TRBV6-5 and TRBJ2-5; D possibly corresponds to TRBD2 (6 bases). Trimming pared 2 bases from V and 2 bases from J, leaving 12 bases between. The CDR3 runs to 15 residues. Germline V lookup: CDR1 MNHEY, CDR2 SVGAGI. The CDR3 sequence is CASSYTGTFQETQYF. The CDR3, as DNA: TGTGCCAGCAGTTACACCGGGACTTTTCAAGAGACCCAGTACTTC.

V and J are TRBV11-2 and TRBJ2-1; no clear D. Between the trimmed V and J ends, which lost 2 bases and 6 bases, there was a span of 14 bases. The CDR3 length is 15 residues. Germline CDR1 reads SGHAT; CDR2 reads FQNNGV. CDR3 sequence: CASSLTHLLRNEQFF. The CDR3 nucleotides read TGTGCCAGCAGCTTAACCCACCTCCTGCGCAATGAGCAGTTCTTC. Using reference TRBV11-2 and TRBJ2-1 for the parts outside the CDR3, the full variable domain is EAGVAQSPRYKIIEKRQSVAFWCNPISGHATLYWYQQILGQGPKLLIQFQNNGVVDDSQLPKDRFSAERLKGVDSTLKIQPAKLEDSAVYLCASSLTHLLRNEQFFGPGTRLTVL.

CDR3 nucleotides: TGTGCCACCAGCAGAGATCGGGACGTCATCTACGAGCAGTACTTC. Protein: CATSRDRDVIYEQYF. The gene calls are TRBV15 and TRBJ2-7; perhaps D is TRBD1 or TRBD2 (5 bases each). Looked up from germline, CDR1 is LNHNV and CDR2 is YYDKDF (reference sequence). The CDR3 is 15 amino acids. Trimming removed 0 bases at V and 3 bases at J, with 12 bases between. The full variable domain, with the rest looked up from reference TRBV15 and TRBJ2-7, is DAMVIQNPRYQVTQFGKPVTLSCSQTLNHNVMYWYQQKSSQAPKLLFHYYDKDFNNEADTPDNFQSRRPNTSFCFLDIRSPGLGDTAMYLCATSRDRDVIYEQYFGPGTRLTVT.

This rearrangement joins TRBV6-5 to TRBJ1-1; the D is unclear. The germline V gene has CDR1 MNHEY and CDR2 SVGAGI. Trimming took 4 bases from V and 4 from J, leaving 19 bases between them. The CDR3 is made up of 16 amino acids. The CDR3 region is CASSSDDSPRGTEAFF. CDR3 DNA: TGTGCCAGCAGTTCCGATGATTCACCCCGGGGCACTGAAGCTTTCTTT.

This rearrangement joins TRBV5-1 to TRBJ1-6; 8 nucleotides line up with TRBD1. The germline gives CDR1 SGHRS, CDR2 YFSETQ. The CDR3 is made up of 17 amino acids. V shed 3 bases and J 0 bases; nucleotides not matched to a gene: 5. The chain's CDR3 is CASSSGQGRSYNSPLHF. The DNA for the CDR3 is TGCGCCAGCAGCTCTGGACAGGGTCGCTCCTATAATTCACCCCTCCACTTT.

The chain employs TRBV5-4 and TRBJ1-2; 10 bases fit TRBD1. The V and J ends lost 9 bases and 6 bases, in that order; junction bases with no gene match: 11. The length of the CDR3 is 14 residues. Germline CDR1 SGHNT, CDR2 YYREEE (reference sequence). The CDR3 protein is CATQWATGGDGYTF. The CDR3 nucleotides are TGTGCCACCCAGTGGGCGACAGGGGGCGATGGCTACACCTTC.

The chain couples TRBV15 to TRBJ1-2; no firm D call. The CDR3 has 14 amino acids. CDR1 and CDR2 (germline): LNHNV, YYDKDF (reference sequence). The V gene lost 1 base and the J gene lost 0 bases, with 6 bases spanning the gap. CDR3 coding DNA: TGTGCCACCAGCAGAGGTCCCTCTAACTATGGCTACACCTTC. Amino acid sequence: CATSRGPSNYGYTF.

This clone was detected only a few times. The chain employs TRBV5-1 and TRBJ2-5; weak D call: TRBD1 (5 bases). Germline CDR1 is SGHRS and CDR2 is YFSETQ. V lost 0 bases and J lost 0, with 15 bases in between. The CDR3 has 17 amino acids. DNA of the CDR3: TGCGCCAGCAGCTTGGGGCAGGGCCCCTTGTACCAAGAGACCCAGTACTTC. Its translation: CASSLGQGPLYQETQYF.

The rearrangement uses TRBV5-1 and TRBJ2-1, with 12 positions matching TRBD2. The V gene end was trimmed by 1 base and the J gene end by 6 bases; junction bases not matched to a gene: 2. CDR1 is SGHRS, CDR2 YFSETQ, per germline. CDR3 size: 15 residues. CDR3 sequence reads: CASSLMTSGGNEQFF. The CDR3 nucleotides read TGCGCCAGCAGCTTGATGACTAGCGGGGGCAATGAGCAGTTCTTC. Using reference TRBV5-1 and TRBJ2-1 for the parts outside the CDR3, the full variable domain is KAGVTQTPRYLIKTRGQQVTLSCSPISGHRSVSWYQQTPGQGLQFLFEYFSETQRNKGNFPGRFSGRQFSNSRSEMNVSTLELGDSALYLCASSLMTSGGNEQFFGPGTRLTVL.

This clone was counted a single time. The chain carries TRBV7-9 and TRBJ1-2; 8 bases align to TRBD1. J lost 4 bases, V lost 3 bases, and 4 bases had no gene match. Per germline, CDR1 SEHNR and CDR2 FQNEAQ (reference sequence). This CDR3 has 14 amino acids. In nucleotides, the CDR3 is TGTGCCAGCAGCTTCCCAGGGGGCAGCTATGGCTACACCTTC. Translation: CASSFPGGSYGYTF.

The DNA of the CDR3 is TGTGCCAGCAGCTTGGCCAGGGCCGGCAGGCAGCCCCAGCATTTT. This gives the protein CASSLARAGRQPQHF. The chain has TRBV5-6 and TRBJ1-5, with D perhaps matching TRBD1 (5 bases). Deletions cut 0 bases from V and 7 bases from J, with 14 bases between. Germline loops: CDR1 SGHDT, CDR2 YYEEEE. This CDR3 is built from 15 residues.

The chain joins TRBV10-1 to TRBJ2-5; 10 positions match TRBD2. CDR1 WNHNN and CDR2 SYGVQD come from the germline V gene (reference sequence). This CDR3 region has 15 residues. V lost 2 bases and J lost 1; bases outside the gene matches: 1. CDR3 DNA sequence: TGCGCCAGCAGTGAGGCTAGCGGGGGCCAAGAGACCCAGTACTTC. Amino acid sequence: CASSEASGGQETQYF.

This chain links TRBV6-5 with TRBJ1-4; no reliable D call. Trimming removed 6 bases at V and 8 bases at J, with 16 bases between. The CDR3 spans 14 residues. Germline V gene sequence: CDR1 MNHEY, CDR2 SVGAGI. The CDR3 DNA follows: TGTGCCAGCAGCCCAGGACTAGCTGTGGAAAAACTGTTTTTT. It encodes CASSPGLAVEKLFF.

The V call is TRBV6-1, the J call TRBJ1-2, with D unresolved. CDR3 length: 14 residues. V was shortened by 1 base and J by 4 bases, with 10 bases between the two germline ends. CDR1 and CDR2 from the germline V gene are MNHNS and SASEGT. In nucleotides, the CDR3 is TGTGCCAGCAGTGAAGATTCAGGCCCCTATGGCTACACCTTC. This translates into CASSEDSGPYGYTF.

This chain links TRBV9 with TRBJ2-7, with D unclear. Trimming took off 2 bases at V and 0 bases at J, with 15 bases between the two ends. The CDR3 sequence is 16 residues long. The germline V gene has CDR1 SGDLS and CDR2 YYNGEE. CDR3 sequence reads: CASSVSPGGASYEQYF. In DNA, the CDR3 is TGTGCCAGCAGCGTCAGCCCCGGCGGAGCCTCCTACGAGCAGTACTTC.

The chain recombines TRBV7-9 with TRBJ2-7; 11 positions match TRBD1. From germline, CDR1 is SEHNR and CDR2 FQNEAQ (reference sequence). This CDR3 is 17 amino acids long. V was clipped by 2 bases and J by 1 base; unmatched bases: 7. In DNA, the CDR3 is TGTGCCAGCAGCTTAAGATTGGGGACAGGGGGATCCTACGAGCAGTACTTC. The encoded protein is CASSLRLGTGGSYEQYF.

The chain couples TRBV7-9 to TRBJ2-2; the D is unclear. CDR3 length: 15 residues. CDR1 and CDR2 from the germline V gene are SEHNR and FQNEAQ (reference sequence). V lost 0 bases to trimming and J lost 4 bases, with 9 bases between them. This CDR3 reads CASSLAGSSTGELFF. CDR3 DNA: TGTGCCAGCAGCTTAGCGGGGTCGAGCACCGGGGAGCTGTTTTTT.

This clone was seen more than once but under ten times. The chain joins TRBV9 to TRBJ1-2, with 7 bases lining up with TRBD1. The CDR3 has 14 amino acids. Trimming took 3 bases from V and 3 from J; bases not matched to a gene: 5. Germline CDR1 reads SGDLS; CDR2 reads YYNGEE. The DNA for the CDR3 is TGTGCCAGCAGCGCGATGGGACAGTACTATGGCTACACCTTC. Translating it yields CASSAMGQYYGYTF.

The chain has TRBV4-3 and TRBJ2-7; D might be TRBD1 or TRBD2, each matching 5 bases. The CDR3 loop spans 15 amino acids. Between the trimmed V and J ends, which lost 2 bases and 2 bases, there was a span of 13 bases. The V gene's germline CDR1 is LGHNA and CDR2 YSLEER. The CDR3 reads CASSQSGTGAYEQYF. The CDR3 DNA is TGCGCCAGCAGCCAATCCGGGACGGGCGCCTACGAGCAGTACTTC.

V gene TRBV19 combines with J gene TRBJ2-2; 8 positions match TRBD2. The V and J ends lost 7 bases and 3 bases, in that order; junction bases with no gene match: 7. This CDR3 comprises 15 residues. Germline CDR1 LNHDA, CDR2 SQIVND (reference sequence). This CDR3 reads CASNLLRGDTGELFF. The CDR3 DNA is TGTGCCAGTAATTTGTTGCGGGGGGACACCGGGGAGCTGTTTTTT.

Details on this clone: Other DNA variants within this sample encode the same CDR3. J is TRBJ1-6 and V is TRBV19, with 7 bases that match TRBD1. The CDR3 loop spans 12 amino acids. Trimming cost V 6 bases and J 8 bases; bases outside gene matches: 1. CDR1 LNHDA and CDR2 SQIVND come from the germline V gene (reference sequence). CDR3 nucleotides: TGTGCCAGTAGCGGACAGGATTCACCCCTCCACTTT. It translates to CASSGQDSPLHF.